The 5 T cell receptor beta chains below come from one sample, sequenced in a study of blood T cell repertoires in COVID-19. Libraries were prepared by immunoSEQ multiplex PCR; TCRdb keeps only in-frame clonotypes and omits some of them. This sample has about 200,000 clones, with roughly four fifths found just once. The source material was peripheral blood. These receptors were obtained from a woman between 40 and 55 years old with acute or convalescent COVID-19.

This chain joins TRBV7-9 and TRBJ2-7; 13 bases are shared with TRBD2. Trimming cost V 5 bases and J 7 bases; bases outside gene matches: 14. The V gene's germline CDR1 is SEHNR and CDR2 FQNEAQ (reference sequence). This CDR3 has 17 residues. In DNA, the CDR3 is TGTGCCAGCAGCCAACCGACTAGCGGGAGGCCCCCTCAGGAGCAGTACTTC. Protein sequence: CASSQPTSGRPPQEQYF.

This chain connects TRBV12-3 or TRBV12-4 to TRBJ1-2, with D possibly matching TRBD1 (6 bases). This CDR3 comprises 13 residues. Trimming removed 5 bases from V and 8 bases from J, with 15 bases in between. The CDR3 DNA reads TGTGCCAGCAGTCCCAGGAGGGGGGGCGGCTACACCTTC. Amino acid sequence: CASSPRRGGGYTF.

The rearrangement uses TRBV5-1 and TRBJ1-2, with D possibly matching TRBD1 (6 bases). V lost 4 bases and J lost 3, with 10 bases in between. Germline assignment: CDR1 SGHRS and CDR2 YFSETQ. This CDR3 comprises 13 residues. The CDR3 DNA sequence: TGCGCCAGCAGCCCGCGGACAGACTATGGCTACACCTTC. It yields the protein CASSPRTDYGYTF.

J is TRBJ2-7 and V is TRBV19, with 11 nucleotides matching TRBD2. V lost 1 base to trimming and J lost 3 bases; unmatched junction nucleotides: 2. The CDR3 runs 15 residues. The germline V gene encodes CDR1 LNHDA and CDR2 SQIVND (reference sequence). The CDR3 sequence: CASSIALAGVYEQYF. The CDR3, as DNA: TGTGCCAGTAGTATAGCACTAGCGGGAGTCTACGAGCAGTACTTC.

CDR3 protein: CASSLGSTNPGETQYF. The CDR3 bases are TGTGCCAGCAGCTTAGGAAGTACTAATCCTGGAGAGACCCAGTACTTC. The chain couples TRBV7-7 to TRBJ2-5; D gene unclear. Germline V CDR1 and CDR2: SSHAT, FNYEAQ (reference sequence). The CDR3 sequence is 16 residues long. Trimming stripped 1 base from V and 4 bases from J, with 16 bases between.